The 7 T cell receptor beta chains in this list originate from one sample, sequenced in a study of molecular identifiers for immune sequencing clone quantification. TCRdb itself ran the PCR reads through MiXCR, one entry per CDR3 protein. The sample records under 11,000 distinct CDR3 sequences, over 20% being singletons. Sequencing was performed on naive CD8+ T cells from blood, with Jurkat cell RNA spiked in. Noted subset: FACS-sorted CD8+CD4-CCR7+CD45RA+ naive T cells. Receptor source: a human donor in good health. Some libraries in this study had Jurkat cell RNA spiked in.

Judged by abundance, this clonotype is medium-sized. The rearrangement links TRBV4-3 to TRBJ2-7; D remains ambiguous. Germline values: CDR1 LGHNA, CDR2 YSLEER. Between the trimmed V and J ends, which lost 0 bases and 2 bases, there was a span of 8 bases. The CDR3 is 14 residues long. In nucleotides, the CDR3 is TGCGCCAGCAGCCAAGACGTGGCGGCCTACGAGCAGTACTTC. Its protein product is CASSQDVAAYEQYF.

This clonotype showed up just once. A much larger clone is a single base away; this may be a read error. This chain links TRBV13 with TRBJ2-5, with unresolved D. The V gene's germline CDR1 is PRHDT and CDR2 FYEKMQ (reference sequence). This CDR3 comprises 13 residues. Trimming cost V 1 base and J 0 bases, with 3 bases left between them. The DNA for the CDR3 is TGTGCCAGCAGCTTAGAGAACCAAGAGACCCAGTACTTC. Its protein product is CASSLENQETQYF.

This clonotype was counted ten times or more. The chain uses TRBV11-2 and TRBJ1-1; 7 bases fit TRBD1. J was trimmed by 5 bases and V by 4 bases; bases with no gene match: 16. The CDR3 extends over 17 amino acids. Looked up from germline, CDR1 is SGHAT and CDR2 is FQNNGV. CDR3: CASSSWRQGVRWTEAFF. CDR3 DNA sequence: TGTGCCAGCAGCTCATGGCGGCAGGGGGTTCGGTGGACTGAAGCTTTCTTT. The full variable domain, with the rest looked up from reference TRBV11-2 and TRBJ1-1, is EAGVAQSPRYKIIEKRQSVAFWCNPISGHATLYWYQQILGQGPKLLIQFQNNGVVDDSQLPKDRFSAERLKGVDSTLKIQPAKLEDSAVYLCASSSWRQGVRWTEAFFGQGTRLTVV.

This clonotype was detected only a few times. A much larger clone lies one base from this, so it may be a read error. V and J are TRBV7-9 and TRBJ2-3; 7 nucleotides line up with TRBD1. J lost 5 bases, V lost 5 bases, and 22 bases had no gene match. CDR1 is SEHNR and CDR2 is FQNEAQ in the germline V gene (reference sequence). The length of the CDR3 is 19 residues. CDR3 sequence (DNA): TGTGCCAGCAGCCCGGACAGGAGTCCCCCCGGGCCTCCTGAAGATACGCAGTATTTT. This translates into CASSPDRSPPGPPEDTQYF.

Comment on this clonotype: Just one base apart from a much larger clone, this may be a read error. Since the CDR3 does not end with the conserved phenylalanine or tryptophan, this likely comes from a read error. The gene calls are TRBV7-2 and TRBJ2-5; TRBD1 matches at 12 bases. The CDR3 loop spans 15 amino acids. J lost 5 bases, V lost 5 bases, and 6 bases had no gene match. CDR1 and CDR2 (germline): SGHTA, FQGNSA. CDR3 loop: CASSPGTGGGETQYL. CDR3 coding DNA: TGTGCCAGCAGCCCGGGGACAGGGGGCGGGGAGACCCAGTACCTC.

This clonotype is medium-sized in the sample. V usage is TRBV20-1 and J usage is TRBJ1-5; 7 nucleotides match TRBD1. Germline V lookup: CDR1 DFQATT, CDR2 SNEGSKA (reference sequence). The CDR3 contains 16 residues. V dropped 1 base and J dropped 4; count of bases not matched to a gene: 10. CDR3 amino acids: CSARAPGQGVNQPQHF. In DNA, the CDR3 is TGCAGTGCTAGAGCCCCGGGGCAGGGGGTTAATCAGCCCCAGCATTTT.

The V call is TRBV4-1, the J call TRBJ2-1; maybe TRBD1 (6 bases). Germline CDR1 and CDR2: MGHRA and YSYEKL. This CDR3 contains 13 residues. The V end was cut by 3 bases, the J end by 7 bases, with 10 bases between. In DNA form, the CDR3 reads TGCGCCAGCAGCCAGAACAGGGAGAATGAGCAGTTCTTC. Translation gives CASSQNRENEQFF.